Below are 12 T cell receptor beta chains sequenced from a single sample in a study of technical replicates of blood from several donors. Method: immunoSEQ multiplex PCR; TCRdb's copy keeps in-frame clones and lacks some. This sample carries more than 45,000 clones, about 95% of them seen once, and the ten largest clones take over 2.5%. Sequencing used PBMCs. The receptors shown here come from a human donor in good health. Some clones in this sample may be carry-over from other donors' samples.

The chain uses TRBV4-3 and TRBJ2-5, with TRBD2 as a possible D gene (7 bases). The V and J ends lost 0 bases and 5 bases respectively, with 13 bases between them. CDR1 LGHNA and CDR2 YSLEER come from the germline V gene. The CDR3 is 15 amino acids. This CDR3 reads CASSQDRGGQETQYF. In DNA form, the CDR3 reads TGCGCCAGCAGCCAAGACAGGGGAGGGCAGGAGACCCAGTACTTC.

V gene TRBV27 combines with J gene TRBJ2-5; TRBD1 matches at 7 bases. J lost 4 bases, V lost 6 bases, and 11 bases had no gene match. The CDR3 spans 15 residues. CDR1 is MNHEY, CDR2 SMNVEV, per germline (reference sequence). DNA of the CDR3: TGTGCCAGCAGCCCGGGACAGACCACCCCAGAGACCCAGTACTTC. Its translation is CASSPGQTTPETQYF.

This clone came up many times. The chain links TRBV4-2 to TRBJ2-3, with 12 nucleotides matching TRBD2. With 3 bases clipped from V and 4 bases from J, the junction kept 5 bases outside the gene matches. The CDR3 runs to 16 residues. Looked up from germline, CDR1 is LGHNA and CDR2 is YNFKEQ. CDR3 residues: CASSQTTSGSADTQYF. The CDR3, as DNA: TGTGCCAGCAGCCAGACGACTAGCGGGAGTGCAGATACGCAGTATTTT.

This clone showed up just once. The chain has TRBV20-1 and TRBJ2-7, with D perhaps matching TRBD2 (5 bases). The V and J ends lost 8 bases and 6 bases respectively, with 11 bases between them. The CDR3 sequence is 10 residues long. From germline, CDR1 is DFQATT and CDR2 SNEGSKA (reference sequence). The CDR3: CSRPRGEQYF. CDR3 in DNA: TGCAGTCGGCCCCGGGGCGAGCAGTACTTC.

This chain uses TRBV6-5 with TRBJ2-1; D perhaps matches TRBD2 (5 bases). Trimming cost V 0 bases and J 1 base, with 10 bases left between them. CDR1 and CDR2 (germline): MNHEY, SVGAGI. This CDR3 has 16 residues. The CDR3 DNA follows: TGTGCCAGCAGTTACTCGACTCGGGAATCCTACAATGAGCAGTTCTTC. Its protein is CASSYSTRESYNEQFF.

The rearrangement uses TRBV14 and TRBJ1-1; TRBD1 aligns across 8 bases. The CDR3 spans 14 residues. With V trimmed by 7 bases and J by 0 bases, 4 bases remained unmatched. Germline values: CDR1 SGHDN, CDR2 FVKESK. This chain's CDR3 is CASKRQGLNTEAFF. CDR3 nucleotides: TGTGCCAGCAAACGACAGGGGCTGAACACTGAAGCTTTCTTT.

V gene TRBV27 combines with J gene TRBJ1-3; D ambiguous. V lost 5 bases and J lost 1, with 6 bases in between. CDR1 and CDR2 from the germline V gene are MNHEY and SMNVEV (reference sequence). This CDR3 comprises 13 residues. The CDR3 bases are TGTGCCAGCAGTCCCCTATCTGGAAACACCATATATTTT. This translates into CASSPLSGNTIYF.

This clone is labeled large. The chain employs TRBV7-9 and TRBJ2-2; D remains ambiguous. The CDR3 has 14 residues. Trimming stripped 5 bases from V and 4 bases from J, with 11 bases between. Looked up from germline, CDR1 is SEHNR and CDR2 is FQNEAQ (reference sequence). The chain's CDR3 is CASSPVSFTGELFF. The CDR3 coding sequence is TGTGCCAGCAGCCCTGTTAGTTTCACCGGGGAGCTGTTTTTT.

This chain connects TRBV27 to TRBJ2-7; TRBD2 aligns across 11 bases. The CDR3 has 14 amino acids. Losses at the gene ends were 6 bases for V and 7 bases for J; bases not matched to a gene: 8. Looked up from germline, CDR1 is MNHEY and CDR2 is SMNVEV (reference sequence). The CDR3 loop is CASRLTSGKGEQYF. The CDR3 region has the DNA TGTGCCAGCAGATTGACTAGCGGGAAGGGTGAGCAGTACTTC.

The V gene is TRBV5-6, the J gene TRBJ1-2, with D unresolved. The V gene lost 2 bases and the J gene lost 2 bases, with 13 bases spanning the gap. The CDR3 extends over 15 amino acids. Germline values: CDR1 SGHDT, CDR2 YYEEEE. CDR3 DNA sequence: TGTGCCAGCAGCTTATATCGGGAGCCCAACTATGGCTACACCTTC. Translating gives CASSLYREPNYGYTF.

V and J are TRBV6-5 and TRBJ2-7, with a possible D match to TRBD1 (5 bases). Germline V gene sequence: CDR1 MNHEY, CDR2 SVGAGI. Trimming took off 5 bases at V and 3 bases at J, with 8 bases between the two ends. The CDR3 extends over 12 amino acids. In DNA form, the CDR3 reads TGTGCCAGCAGTACCACAGGCTACGAGCAGTACTTC. The encoded protein is CASSTTGYEQYF.

The rearrangement joins TRBV4-1 to TRBJ2-7, with 12 positions matching TRBD2. This CDR3 is built from 15 residues. V was pared by 5 bases and J by 2 bases, with 4 bases of the junction left unmatched. The germline V gene encodes CDR1 MGHRA and CDR2 YSYEKL. Written as DNA, the CDR3 is TGCGCCAGCAGCATGACTAGCGGGAGTACCTACGAGCAGTACTTC. As protein: CASSMTSGSTYEQYF.